This passage covers 11 T cell receptor beta chains from one sample sequenced in a study of T cells in Graves' hyperthyroidism and ophthalmopathy. RNA transcripts provided the source from which TCR beta CDR3 regions were amplified. The primer set for the first-round RT-PCR of the TCR CDR3 was HTBI. TCRdb processed the multiplex PCR reads anew with MiXCR; each CDR3 protein has one entry. This repertoire shows about 770,000 distinct CDR3 sequences, roughly a sixth found once; its top ten account for 16%. Material for sequencing was blood. These receptors all stem from a woman in her forties or fifties with Graves' hyperthyroidism that later progressed to Graves' ophthalmopathy.

This clonotype was counted at least ten times. This chain joins TRBV6-5 and TRBJ1-1; TRBD1 agrees at 8 bases. The germline V gene has CDR1 MNHEY and CDR2 SVGAGI. V trimming: 0 bases; J trimming: 0 bases; junction bases outside the gene matches: 0. CDR3 length: 15 residues. The chain's CDR3 is CASSYSTGVNTEAFF. CDR3 nucleotide sequence: TGTGCCAGCAGTTACTCGACAGGGGTGAACACTGAAGCTTTCTTT.

This clonotype appeared a few times. V gene TRBV29-1 combines with J gene TRBJ2-3, with D uncertain. Germline CDR1 and CDR2: SQVTM and ANQGSEA. The length of the CDR3 is 14 residues. The germline V and J ends were trimmed by 5 bases and 1 base, with 13 bases remaining between them. This CDR3 is CSVRNRMRTDTQYF. The DNA for the CDR3 is TGCAGCGTTCGTAATCGGATGCGCACAGATACGCAGTATTTT.

In its sample, this clonotype was seen many times. The chain recombines TRBV6-1 with TRBJ2-1; 13 bases fit TRBD2. V lost 2 bases, J lost 7 bases, and 5 bases stayed unmatched. The CDR3 extends over 16 amino acids. CDR1 is MNHNS, CDR2 SASEGT, per germline. The CDR3 loop is CASSENLLAGGNEQFF. DNA of the CDR3: TGTGCCAGCAGTGAAAACTTACTAGCGGGGGGGAATGAGCAGTTCTTC.

The table lists this clonotype with many counts. This rearrangement joins TRBV5-1 to TRBJ1-1, with D possibly TRBD1 on 5 matching bases. Trimming pared 2 bases from V and 6 bases from J, leaving 14 bases between. CDR1 and CDR2 from the germline V gene are SGHRS and YFSETQ. The CDR3 runs to 14 residues. This CDR3 is CASSLQVDSSEAFF. CDR3 bases: TGCGCCAGCAGCTTACAGGTAGATTCATCTGAAGCTTTCTTT.

This clonotype was seen a few times. V usage is TRBV5-1 and J usage is TRBJ2-5; D tentatively fits TRBD1 or TRBD2 (5 bases each). Trimming cost V 2 bases and J 5 bases, with 19 bases left between them. Germline-derived CDR1 and CDR2 are SGHRS and YFSETQ. CDR3 length equals 16 residues. The CDR3 region is CASSFDTPGAGETQYF. The CDR3 DNA reads TGCGCCAGCAGCTTTGATACCCCCGGGGCTGGGGAGACCCAGTACTTC. Full variable domain (missing parts from reference TRBV5-1 and TRBJ2-5): KAGVTQTPRYLIKTRGQQVTLSCSPISGHRSVSWYQQTPGQGLQFLFEYFSETQRNKGNFPGRFSGRQFSNSRSEMNVSTLELGDSALYLCASSFDTPGAGETQYFGPGTRLLVL.

There are many counts of this clonotype. The J gene is TRBJ2-1, the V gene TRBV2; D is unclear. Deletions cut 6 bases from V and 8 bases from J, with 11 bases between. This CDR3 has 12 amino acids. Germline V CDR1 and CDR2: SNHLY, FYNNEI. This chain's CDR3 is CASSPPTYEQFF. CDR3 nucleotides: TGTGCCAGCAGCCCTCCGACTTATGAGCAGTTCTTC.

This clonotype has ten or more counts. V is TRBV27 and J is TRBJ1-5, with 7 bases aligning to TRBD1. With V trimmed by 5 bases and J by 2 bases, 9 bases remained unmatched. The CDR3 has 16 residues. Germline CDR1 MNHEY, CDR2 SMNVEV (reference sequence). CDR3 DNA sequence: TGTGCCAGCAGTAAAGGGACAGCTGATCGCAATCAGCCCCAGCATTTT. Translating it yields CASSKGTADRNQPQHF.

As to this clonotype: A much larger clone differs by one base, so this may be a read error. The rearrangement joins TRBV13 to TRBJ2-5; 8 bases align to TRBD1. The germline V gene has CDR1 PRHDT and CDR2 FYEKMQ (reference sequence). The CDR3 runs 15 residues. J gave up 9 bases and V 2 bases, and 11 bases lay outside the gene matches. For the CDR3, the DNA is TGTGCCAGCAGCTTAATCGGGACAGGCGTGGAGGCCCAGTACTTC. Its translation is CASSLIGTGVEAQYF. The full variable domain, in which reference TRBV13 and TRBJ2-5 provide the parts outside the CDR3, is AAGVIQSPRHLIKEKRETATLKCYPIPRHDTVYWYQQGPGQDPQFLISFYEKMQSDKGSIPDRFSAQQFSDYHSELNMSSLELGDSALYFCASSLIGTGVEAQYFGPGTRLLVL.

This clonotype showed up many times. J is TRBJ1-2 and V is TRBV15; the D is unclear. Germline CDR1 and CDR2: LNHNV and YYDKDF (reference sequence). Trimming removed 5 bases at V and 4 bases at J, with 11 bases between. The CDR3 sequence is 13 residues long. CDR3 in amino acids: CATSLRIIYGYTF. Here the CDR3 DNA reads TGTGCCACCAGCCTGAGGATCATCTATGGCTACACCTTC.

This rearrangement joins TRBV2 to TRBJ2-7; no clear D. Germline CDR1 reads SNHLY; CDR2 reads FYNNEI. Trimming left V 7 bases short and J 2 bases short, with 6 bases between. CDR3 size: 11 residues. The CDR3: CASTQAYEQYF. Written as DNA, the CDR3 is TGTGCCAGCACACAAGCCTACGAGCAGTACTTC. Full variable domain (missing parts from reference TRBV2 and TRBJ2-7): EPEVTQTPSHQVTQMGQEVILRCVPISNHLYFYWYRQILGQKVEFLVSFYNNEISEKSEIFDDQFSVERPDGSNFTLKIRSTKLEDSAMYFCASTQAYEQYFGPGTRLTVT.

Ten or more counts support this clonotype. The chain has TRBV3-1 and TRBJ1-2, with TRBD1 matching 9 bases. The CDR3 consists of 17 residues. The junction had 12 bases not matched to a gene; V was cut back by 4 bases and J by 3 bases. Germline V gene sequence: CDR1 LGHDT, CDR2 YNNKEL (reference sequence). In DNA, the CDR3 is TGTGCCAGCAGCCCAACAGGGGGCGGATTACTAGACTATGGCTACACCTTC. Its translation: CASSPTGGGLLDYGYTF. Together with reference TRBV3-1 and TRBJ1-2, the CDR3 gives the full variable domain: DTAVSQTPKYLVTQMGNDKSIKCEQNLGHDTMYWYKQDSKKFLKIMFSYNNKELIINETVPNRFSPKSPDKAHLNLHINSLELGDSAVYFCASSPTGGGLLDYGYTFGSGTRLTVV.